This T cell receptor (beta chain) was profiled in a study of shared clonotypes between healthy human individuals. Only in-frame clones appear in the TCRdb table, and some are missing; sequencing was by immunoSEQ multiplex PCR. The repertoire holds 2 million to 2.5 million clones, with more than 90% as singletons. The V and J ends lost 0 bases and 16 bases respectively, with 16 bases between them. CDR1 and CDR2 from the germline V gene are LGHNA and YSLEER. The CDR3 extends over 13 amino acids. A CD45RA+ naive subset and a CD45RA-negative memory subset were split from CD4+ cells. The V gene is TRBV4-3, the J gene TRBJ2-1; maybe TRBD1 (6 bases). The material sequenced was naive CD4+ T cells sorted from blood. The subset denotes: CD45RA+ positively selected. This TCR was recovered from a man in his late teens or twenties in good health. The DNA of the CDR3 is TGCGCCAGCAGCCAAGATCAGACAGGTTCACCCTTCTTC. This encodes CASSQDQTGSPFF.